This paragraph reports one T cell receptor beta chain. Its antigen is not known. The data derive from a study of OX40 agonist ivuxolimab in advanced cancers. Study-level information: With ivuxolimab, an agonistic anti-OX40 (CD134) antibody, patients were treated.

The assay was immunoSEQ multiplex PCR, and TCRdb's table has in-frame clones only and misses some. Of about 55,000 clones listed, more than 75% are singletons. Study results and caveats: Expansion of clones was among the lowest in partial responders at 0.1-3.0 mg/kg.

Trimming cost V 1 base and J 5 bases, with 11 bases left between them. This CDR3 contains 14 residues. Germline V gene lookup returns CDR1 SEHNR and CDR2 FQNEAQ (reference sequence). The sequencing used CD4+ or CD8+ T cells sorted from blood, collected in a trial of the OX40 agonist ivuxolimab. This TCR was recovered from an adult with an advanced solid tumor such as melanoma, head and neck, liver or kidney cancer. The rearrangement links TRBV7-9 to TRBJ1-2, with no clear D. The CDR3 loop is CASSLVVGTYGYTF. CDR3 DNA: TGTGCCAGCAGCTTAGTGGTGGGAACATATGGCTACACCTTC.